The rows below give T cell receptor beta chains drawn from one sample of a study of CD4 T cells in relation to SARS-CoV-2 and coronaviruses. These TCRs are of unknown antigen specificity. The protocol was immunoSEQ multiplex PCR, while the TCRdb copy is restricted to in-frame clones and leaves out a portion. The table shows some 29,000 clones, with over 60% occurring only once. The sequenced material came from CD4+ T cells from PBMCs, cultured in vitro. These receptors all stem from a human donor in good health. The CDR3 runs from the conserved cysteine through the conserved F or W. The D gene is left open where the match is weak. The size entry is marked missing in some rows and otherwise reads once, few, many or a size class.

cdr3_nt	cdr3_aa	v_call	clone_size	cdr3_length	j_call	d_call
TGTGCCAGCAGTTTACGGGACAGGGACGAGCAGTACTTC	CASSLRDRDEQYF	TRBV6-5	-	13	TRBJ2-7	TRBD1
TGCGCCAGCAGCTTGGACTGGGGTCCTAGCACAGATACGCAGTATTTT	CASSLDWGPSTDTQYF	TRBV5-1	-	16	TRBJ2-3	-
TGCGCCAGCAGCTCATTAGAGGCTCCGAACACCGGGGAGCTGTTTTTT	CASSSLEAPNTGELFF	TRBV4-3	-	16	TRBJ2-2	-
TGTGCCAGTAGTATGTATGAAAAACTGTTTTTT	CASSMYEKLFF	TRBV19	-	11	TRBJ1-4	-
TGTGCCAGCAGCCTCCAAATGGGCTCCTACAATGAGCAGTTCTTC	CASSLQMGSYNEQFF	TRBV3-1/TRBV3-2	-	15	TRBJ2-1	-
TGCGCCAGCAGCTTTGAGGGGTACGAGCAGTACTTC	CASSFEGYEQYF	TRBV5-1	-	12	TRBJ2-7	-
TGTGCCAGTAGTATCACCGTGTCTGCTAGCTCCTACAATGAGCAGTTCTTC	CASSITVSASSYNEQFF	TRBV19	few	17	TRBJ2-1	-
TGTGCCAGCAGTATACGTGGGGTTGGGACCGGGGAGCTGTTTTTT	CASSIRGVGTGELFF	TRBV7-2	-	15	TRBJ2-2	-
TGTGCCAGCGCTGTGGACAGGCTTGATCAGCCCCAGCATTTT	CASAVDRLDQPQHF	TRBV6-5	-	14	TRBJ1-5	TRBD1
TGTGCCAGCTCACCAGAGAGGCGGGGGGCCCAAATCTACAATGAGCAGTTCTTC	CASSPERRGAQIYNEQFF	TRBV18	-	18	TRBJ2-1	TRBD2
TGTGCCAGCAGCTTAAATAGCCCGAACACGAACACCGGGGAGCTGTTTTTT	CASSLNSPNTNTGELFF	TRBV7-3	-	17	TRBJ2-2	-
TGCGCCAGCAGTGAGTCGGACTCCTATGGCTACACCTTC	CASSESDSYGYTF	TRBV10-1	-	13	TRBJ1-2	-
TGTGCCAGCAGCCAAGACCTAGTAAGAGATACGCAGTATTTT	CASSQDLVRDTQYF	TRBV3-1/TRBV3-2	-	14	TRBJ2-3	-
TGTGCCAGCAGCGAAGAGGTACTGACCAAAAACATTCAGTACTTC	CASSEEVLTKNIQYF	TRBV7-2	-	15	TRBJ2-4	-
TGTGCCAGCAGCCGCGGGACAGGGCTCTACGAGCAGTACTTC	CASSRGTGLYEQYF	TRBV7-9	-	14	TRBJ2-7	TRBD1
TGTGCCAGCACCACGGGATTGGGGACCTACGAGCAGTACTTC	CASTTGLGTYEQYF	TRBV2	-	14	TRBJ2-7	-
TGTGCCAGCAGTTATATAGGGGACGAGCAGTACTTC	CASSYIGDEQYF	TRBV6-2/TRBV6-3	few	12	TRBJ2-7	-
TGTGCCAGCAGCGCGGTTGGGGGCTACCAAGAGACCCAGTACTTC	CASSAVGGYQETQYF	TRBV11-2	-	15	TRBJ2-5	-
TGTGCCAGCAGCTCAGGACTAGCGCTTGACTACGAGCAGTACTTC	CASSSGLALDYEQYF	TRBV7-9	once	15	TRBJ2-7	TRBD2
TGTGCCAGCAGCATGTCCGTTGGGGTCGGCACAGATACGCAGTATTTT	CASSMSVGVGTDTQYF	TRBV7-2	-	16	TRBJ2-3	-
TGTGCCAGCAGCTTGGGACAGGGCGGCACTGAAGCTTTCTTT	CASSLGQGGTEAFF	TRBV3-1/TRBV3-2	-	14	TRBJ1-1	TRBD1
TGTGCCAGTAGTATTAGCAGGGTCGGACTCGAGCGCTACACCTTC	CASSISRVGLERYTF	TRBV19	medium-sized	15	TRBJ1-2	-
TGTGCCAGCAGCGAGGGGGGGACCATCTACAATGAGCAGTTCTTC	CASSEGGTIYNEQFF	TRBV9	-	15	TRBJ2-1	-
TGTGCCAGCAGCTCCAGGGTCCTCCACGAGCAGTACTTC	CASSSRVLHEQYF	TRBV7-2	-	13	TRBJ2-7	-
TGTGCCAGCAGCCAAGACCCCCTCAGGGGGTGGGAGACCCAGTACTTC	CASSQDPLRGWETQYF	TRBV14	few	16	TRBJ2-5	TRBD1
TGCGCCAGCAGCCAAGACGATTGGGTTCGGGGAAACACCATATATTTT	CASSQDDWVRGNTIYF	TRBV4-1	few	16	TRBJ1-3	-
TGTGCCAGCAGCCAAGAAAGGGTGGAGACCCAGTACTTC	CASSQERVETQYF	TRBV4-2	-	13	TRBJ2-5	-
TGTGCCAGCAGCTTAGTGGGGACTAGCGGATCCTACAATGAGCAGTTCTTC	CASSLVGTSGSYNEQFF	TRBV7-2	-	17	TRBJ2-1	TRBD2
TGTGCCAGCACCCTGGGGGCCTACGAGTGGCAGTACTTC	CASTLGAYEWQYF	TRBV5-5	-	13	TRBJ2-7	-
TGTGCCAGCAGCCACCCCGAGGGGTCTATGGACAGGGCGTACGAGCAGTACTTC	CASSHPEGSMDRAYEQYF	TRBV4-2	-	18	TRBJ2-7	TRBD1
TGTGCCAGCAGCTTGTTTGGGTGGGACGGTAGCGAAAAACTGTTTTTT	CASSLFGWDGSEKLFF	TRBV5-8	-	16	TRBJ1-4	-
TGTGCCAGCAGCCCGACTAGCGGGATTTACAATGAGCAGTTCTTC	CASSPTSGIYNEQFF	TRBV11-2	-	15	TRBJ2-1	TRBD2
TGCGCCAGCAGCTTGGAAGAGGGGTATGGCCCCACCGGGGAGCTGTTTTTT	CASSLEEGYGPTGELFF	TRBV5-1	-	17	TRBJ2-2	-
TGTGCCAGCAGGCGGGGGACAGGGGACTACGAGCAGTACTTC	CASRRGTGDYEQYF	TRBV25-1	-	14	TRBJ2-7	TRBD1
TGTGCCAGCAGCCACAAGTTACGGACGAATGAGCAGTTCTTC	CASSHKLRTNEQFF	TRBV11-2	-	14	TRBJ2-1	-
TGTGCCAGTGCGGGGGGACGAAACACCGGGGAGCTGTTTTTT	CASAGGRNTGELFF	TRBV19	few	14	TRBJ2-2	TRBD2
TGTGCCAGCAGCCCAGGACACTCCCAAGCCAAAAACATTCAGTACTTC	CASSPGHSQAKNIQYF	TRBV2	-	16	TRBJ2-4	-
TGTGCCAGCAGGGGGACAGGGGCCTACAATGAGCAGTTCTTC	CASRGTGAYNEQFF	TRBV25-1	-	14	TRBJ2-1	TRBD1
TGTGCCAGCAGTTTCACCGGCGTACCGACCTACGAGCAGTACTTC	CASSFTGVPTYEQYF	TRBV28	-	15	TRBJ2-7	-
TGTGCCAGCAGCCAAGGTCGGGCTGAAGCTTTCTTT	CASSQGRAEAFF	TRBV14	few	12	TRBJ1-1	-
TGTGCCAGCAGTTACTCGACAGGGGGAACTGAAGCTTTCTTT	CASSYSTGGTEAFF	TRBV6-5	-	14	TRBJ1-1	TRBD1
TGCGCCAGCAGCCAGGGACCTTATCAGCCCCAGCATTTT	CASSQGPYQPQHF	TRBV4-3	-	13	TRBJ1-5	-
TGTGCCAGTAGTCCAAGGAGAGCAGGGAAGGCTACGCAGTATTTT	CASSPRRAGKATQYF	TRBV19	-	15	TRBJ2-3	-
TGTGCCAGCAGTCAGGACAGCTTGACTGAAGCTTTCTTT	CASSQDSLTEAFF	TRBV12-3/TRBV12-4	once	13	TRBJ1-1	-
TGTGCCAGCAGCTTACTACAGGGGGCCCCCTACGAGCAGTACTTC	CASSLLQGAPYEQYF	TRBV11-2	-	15	TRBJ2-7	TRBD1
TGCGCCAGCAGCCAAGAATCAAGCACTGAAGCTTTCTTT	CASSQESSTEAFF	TRBV4-3	-	13	TRBJ1-1	-
TGTGCTAGCAGCTTAAAACTAGCGGGATACAATGAGCAGTTCTTC	CASSLKLAGYNEQFF	TRBV7-7	-	15	TRBJ2-1	TRBD2
TGTGCCAGCAGCTTGACGAGACTAGCATTTAGCACAGATACGCAGTATTTT	CASSLTRLAFSTDTQYF	TRBV5-6	-	17	TRBJ2-3	TRBD2